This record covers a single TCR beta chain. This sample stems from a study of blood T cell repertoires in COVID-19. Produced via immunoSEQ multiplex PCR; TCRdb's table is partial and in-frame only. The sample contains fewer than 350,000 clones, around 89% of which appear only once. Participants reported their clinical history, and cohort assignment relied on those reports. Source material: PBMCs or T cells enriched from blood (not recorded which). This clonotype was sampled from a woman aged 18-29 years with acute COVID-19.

CDR3 DNA: TGTGCCAGTGCAGAGGACAGGGGCTCCTACAATGAGCAGTTCTTC. Translation gives CASAEDRGSYNEQFF. The genes are TRBV19 and TRBJ2-1, with 9 bases lining up with TRBD1. Germline lookup yields CDR1 LNHDA and CDR2 SQIVND (reference sequence). J gave up 0 bases and V 8 bases, and 5 bases lay outside the gene matches. This CDR3 is built from 15 residues. Together with reference TRBV19 and TRBJ2-1, the CDR3 gives the full variable domain: DGGITQSPKYLFRKEGQNVTLSCEQNLNHDAMYWYRQDPGQGLRLIYYSQIVNDFQKGDIAEGYSVSREKKESFPLTVTSAQKNPTAFYLCASAEDRGSYNEQFFGPGTRLTVL.